This TCR beta chain was identified in a study of T cell repertoires in cytomegalovirus infection. Study-level background: Indications came from public TCR beta signatures; they pointed to CMV infection and to a matching HLA type.

Regarding this clonotype: No antigen is known for it. A much larger clonotype is one base distant, so this may be a read error.

CDR3 length: 16 amino acids. Germline assignment: CDR1 SGHVS and CDR2 FQNEAQ. MiXCR, applied by TCRdb to the reads, yields one record per CDR3 protein. The profile shows 900,000 to 950,000 distinct CDR3 sequences, around a third of them singletons. The source was cultured CD8+ T cells from PBMCs, collected from culture after CMV antigen stimulation. This chain uses TRBV7-8 with TRBJ1-5; no clear D gene. The source of this sequence is a human donor in good health (CMV status not recorded). Some clones in this sample may be carry-over from other donors' samples. Here the CDR3 DNA reads TGTGCCATCAGCCCTGGTAGTGGCCTCGGCAATCAGCCCCAGCATTTT. Residues: CAISPGSGLGNQPQHF.